Listed here are 26 T cell receptor beta chains from one sample, sequenced in a study of blood T cells in healthy people across ages. Primers used in a second PCR of roughly 6 to 11 cycles were a sample-barcoded 5' primer and a J-beta primer mix. TCRdb reprocessed the 5' RACE reads with MiXCR, giving one entry per CDR3 protein. This sample has about 1,400,000 distinct CDR3 sequences, with 45% to 70% found just once. Sequencing input: blood. These TCRs come from a man younger than 35 in good health.

V gene TRBV6-2 or TRBV6-3 combines with J gene TRBJ2-7; D not certain. The CDR3 is made up of 14 amino acids. The germline V gene has CDR1 MNHEY and CDR2 SVGEGT. Between the trimmed V and J ends, which lost 6 bases and 0 bases, there was a span of 12 bases. The CDR3 nucleotides are TGTGCCAGCAGAAGACCAGGAGACTCCTACGAGCAGTACTTC. Translating gives CASRRPGDSYEQYF.

This clonotype was recorded a few times. The chain is built from TRBV13 and TRBJ2-5; 9 nucleotides match TRBD1. V shed 2 bases and J 3 bases; nucleotides not matched to a gene: 4. Germline V gene data show CDR1 as PRHDT and CDR2 as FYEKMQ (reference sequence). CDR3 size: 15 residues. The CDR3 coding sequence is TGTGCCAGCAGCTTAAAGGACAGGGGTGAAGAGACCCAGTACTTC. Protein: CASSLKDRGEETQYF. Supplemented by reference TRBV13 and TRBJ2-5, the full variable domain reads AAGVIQSPRHLIKEKRETATLKCYPIPRHDTVYWYQQGPGQDPQFLISFYEKMQSDKGSIPDRFSAQQFSDYHSELNMSSLELGDSALYFCASSLKDRGEETQYFGPGTRLLVL.

The chain joins TRBV5-1 to TRBJ2-3; 9 bases match TRBD1. The V gene's germline CDR1 is SGHRS and CDR2 YFSETQ. The CDR3 consists of 16 residues. The V gene end was trimmed by 3 bases and the J gene end by 3 bases; junction bases not matched to a gene: 8. The CDR3 sequence is CASSSRQGVGTDTQYF. The CDR3 DNA reads as TGCGCCAGCAGCTCAAGACAGGGGGTAGGAACAGATACGCAGTATTTT.

This clonotype occurred a few times. The CDR3 nucleotides are TGCAGCGTGGCCGGGACTAGCGTCTACGAGCAGTACTTC. Translation gives CSVAGTSVYEQYF. The V and J genes are TRBV29-1 and TRBJ2-7; 10 positions match TRBD2. This CDR3 contains 13 residues. Germline V CDR1 and CDR2: SQVTM, ANQGSEA. The V segment lost 6 bases and the J segment 3 bases; nucleotides outside the gene matches: 5.

This clonotype was seen a few times. The chain uses TRBV28 and TRBJ2-5; 8 bases map to TRBD1. Gene TRBJ2-7 matches the end of the DNA better, so the J call may be wrong. The CDR3 is 14 amino acids. Germline assignment: CDR1 MDHEN and CDR2 SYDVKM. The CDR3 reads CASSLWDRVNEQYF. The CDR3 DNA sequence: TGTGCCAGCAGTTTATGGGACAGGGTTAACGAGCAGTACTTC.

The chain uses TRBV20-1 and TRBJ2-1; 8 bases map to TRBD1. Germline V gives CDR1 DFQATT, CDR2 SNEGSKA (reference sequence). Trimming at V came to 3 bases and at J to 3 bases, leaving 4 bases not matched to a gene. CDR3 length equals 14 residues. The CDR3 DNA reads as TGCAGTGCTAGCCCGGGACAGGTCTACAATGAGCAGTTCTTC. Protein product: CSASPGQVYNEQFF.

This sequence joins TRBV13 and TRBJ2-1; TRBD2 might be the D (6 bases). In germline, CDR1 is PRHDT, CDR2 FYEKMQ (reference sequence). V dropped 0 bases and J dropped 4 bases, with 10 bases sitting between them. This CDR3 comprises 15 residues. The CDR3 protein is CASSLGGLTYNEQFF. CDR3 sequence (DNA): TGTGCCAGCAGCTTAGGAGGACTAACGTACAATGAGCAGTTCTTC.

This sequence joins TRBV18 and TRBJ2-3, with 10 bases fitting TRBD2. V shed 3 bases, J shed 6 bases, and the junction held 6 bases outside the gene matches. The germline V gene has CDR1 KGHSH and CDR2 LQKENI. The CDR3 has 15 amino acids. CDR3 region: CASSPTSGALDTQYF. For the CDR3, the DNA is TGTGCCAGCTCACCTACTAGCGGGGCACTGGATACGCAGTATTTT.

The chain has TRBV7-2 and TRBJ2-7; D unresolved. V lost 7 bases to trimming and J lost 4 bases, with 14 bases between them. The germline V gene has CDR1 SGHTA and CDR2 FQGNSA. The CDR3 contains 13 residues. CDR3 sequence (DNA): TGTGCCAGCATCGATGAGGCGAGATACGAGCAGTACTTC. Protein product: CASIDEARYEQYF.

The chain links TRBV20-1 to TRBJ2-7; a possible D gene is TRBD2 (6 bases). V was cut by 0 bases and J by 2 bases, with 11 bases left in between. Germline assignment: CDR1 DFQATT and CDR2 SNEGSKA (reference sequence). This CDR3 comprises 14 residues. The CDR3 DNA is TGCAGTGCTAGAGATCGGGGGAATACCTACGAGCAGTACTTC. It codes for CSARDRGNTYEQYF.

V is TRBV7-6 and J is TRBJ2-7; 7 bases agree with TRBD1. Germline CDR1 is SGHVS and CDR2 is FNYEAQ. There are 16 residues in the CDR3. Trimming cost V 0 bases and J 2 bases; bases outside gene matches: 7. The DNA for the CDR3 is TGTGCCAGCAGCTTAGCCTCCTCCGGGACAGCCTACGAGCAGTACTTC. Encoded protein: CASSLASSGTAYEQYF.

The V gene is TRBV27, the J gene TRBJ2-7; 7 bases map to TRBD1. Trimming took 3 bases from V and 2 from J; bases not matched to a gene: 13. This CDR3 comprises 17 residues. Looked up from germline, CDR1 is MNHEY and CDR2 is SMNVEV (reference sequence). The CDR3 region has the DNA TGTGCCAGCAGTTTCTTAGGAGATGACAGGGTAACCTACGAGCAGTACTTC. This encodes CASSFLGDDRVTYEQYF.

This clonotype was seen only a few times. The genes are TRBV11-2 and TRBJ1-2, with 9 positions matching TRBD1. Germline trimming cut 4 bases from V and 4 bases from J; bases unmatched to any gene: 4. In germline, CDR1 is SGHAT, CDR2 FQNNGV. The CDR3 has 14 residues. In nucleotides, the CDR3 is TGTGCCAGCAGCTCGGGACAGGGTACCTATGGCTACACCTTC. Its translation: CASSSGQGTYGYTF.

The chain recombines TRBV20-1 with TRBJ2-3, with D tentatively TRBD1 or TRBD2 (5 bases each). This CDR3 is built from 16 residues. V gave up 6 bases and J gave up 1 base, with 20 bases separating them. CDR1 and CDR2 (germline): DFQATT, SNEGSKA (reference sequence). As DNA, the CDR3 is TGCAGTGCCACCACCGGGGCTCCGAGTGGCACAGATACGCAGTATTTT. It encodes CSATTGAPSGTDTQYF.

V gene TRBV6-2 or TRBV6-3 combines with J gene TRBJ2-1; a possible D gene is TRBD2 (6 bases). Per the germline V gene, CDR1 is MNHEY and CDR2 is SVGEGT. Between the trimmed V and J ends, which lost 2 bases and 2 bases, there was a span of 10 bases. The CDR3 consists of 15 residues. The CDR3, as DNA: TGTGCCAGCAGTTACGGCGGGGAGGCCTACAATGAGCAGTTCTTC. It specifies CASSYGGEAYNEQFF.

This clonotype was recorded only once. The chain is built from TRBV12-5 and TRBJ2-2, with D tentatively TRBD1 (7 bases). Germline V CDR1 and CDR2: LGHNT, FRNRAP. Trimming pared 1 base from V and 3 bases from J, leaving 12 bases between. The CDR3 is made up of 16 amino acids. CDR3 amino acids: CASGLGQGGYTGELFF. In nucleotides, the CDR3 is TGTGCTAGTGGTTTGGGGCAGGGGGGATACACCGGGGAGCTGTTTTTT.

The chain couples TRBV27 to TRBJ2-5; possibly TRBD2 for D (6 bases). The CDR3 extends over 15 amino acids. The germline V gene has CDR1 MNHEY and CDR2 SMNVEV (reference sequence). V shed 11 bases and J shed 11 bases, with 30 bases lying between them. CDR3 loop: CAGTLGRTPKDEQYF. The CDR3 DNA is TGTGCCGGCACCCTAGGGAGGACACCGAAGGATGAGCAGTACTTC.

The rearrangement joins TRBV20-1 to TRBJ2-4, with TRBD2 identical over 7 bases. Germline assignment: CDR1 DFQATT and CDR2 SNEGSKA (reference sequence). This CDR3 is 12 amino acids long. Losses at the gene ends were 3 bases for V and 13 bases for J; bases not matched to a gene: 9. The CDR3 spells CSASSGLLEQYF. The CDR3 DNA sequence: TGCAGTGCTAGCTCGGGACTACTTGAGCAGTACTTC.

As for this clonotype: Mismatch with germline at one junction end may stem from a read error. This chain uses TRBV28 with TRBJ2-3, with 9 nucleotides matching TRBD1. There are 14 residues in the CDR3. CDR1 and CDR2 from the germline V gene are MDHEN and SYDVKM. CDR3 sequence reads: CASRPQGAPDMQYF. The CDR3 nucleotides are TGTGCCAGCAGACCACAGGGGGCCCCCGATATGCAGTATTTT.

This clonotype was found a few times. The chain employs TRBV7-2 and TRBJ2-7, with D possibly TRBD2 on 6 matching bases. Between the trimmed V and J ends, which lost 0 bases and 0 bases, there was a span of 9 bases. CDR1 and CDR2 (germline): SGHTA, FQGNSA. The CDR3 has 15 residues. CDR3: CASSLAPGSSYEQYF. DNA of the CDR3: TGTGCCAGCAGCTTAGCCCCCGGGAGCTCCTACGAGCAGTACTTC.

A few counts support this clonotype. V is TRBV11-2 and J is TRBJ2-5, with 8 bases matching TRBD2. Trimming took 2 bases from V and 5 from J; bases not matched to a gene: 4. From germline, CDR1 is SGHAT and CDR2 FQNNGV. The CDR3 extends over 14 amino acids. This CDR3 is CASSLRTSYETQYF. The CDR3 DNA follows: TGTGCCAGCAGCTTAAGGACTAGCTACGAGACCCAGTACTTC.

The chain has TRBV20-1 and TRBJ2-3; TRBD2 matches at 7 bases. The germline V gene has CDR1 DFQATT and CDR2 SNEGSKA (reference sequence). The V segment lost 0 bases and the J segment 3 bases; nucleotides outside the gene matches: 6. The CDR3 is made up of 15 amino acids. As DNA, the CDR3 is TGCAGTGCTAGAGATCTAGCGGCCGGTACAGATACGCAGTATTTT. This gives the protein CSARDLAAGTDTQYF.

The V and J genes are TRBV6-5 and TRBJ1-3; no definite D call. The CDR3 runs 16 residues. Trimming stripped 6 bases from V and 4 bases from J, with 19 bases between. Germline CDR1 and CDR2: MNHEY and SVGAGI. The CDR3 sequence is CASRNPGRDSGNTIYF. CDR3 coding DNA: TGTGCCAGCAGAAACCCAGGCCGCGACTCCGGAAACACCATATATTTT.

In its sample, this clonotype was seen once. This sequence joins TRBV29-1 and TRBJ1-2; D remains ambiguous. The CDR3 covers 14 residues. CDR1 SQVTM and CDR2 ANQGSEA come from the germline V gene. The germline V and J ends were trimmed by 0 bases and 6 bases, with 14 bases remaining between them. The CDR3 sequence: CSVEDSFTTNGYTF. The CDR3 DNA sequence: TGCAGCGTTGAAGACAGCTTTACCACCAATGGCTACACCTTC. Complete variable domain (other parts from reference TRBV29-1 and TRBJ1-2): SAVISQKPSRDICQRGTSLTIQCQVDSQVTMMFWYRQQPGQSLTLIATANQGSEATYESGFVIDKFPISRPNLTFSTLTVSNMSPEDSSIYLCSVEDSFTTNGYTFGSGTRLTVV.

This clonotype has more than one count but fewer than ten. The chain recombines TRBV5-1 with TRBJ1-4; possibly TRBD1 for D (6 bases). The CDR3 is 15 residues long. V was pared by 1 base and J by 5 bases, with 12 bases between. Germline assignment: CDR1 SGHRS and CDR2 YFSETQ. CDR3 coding DNA: TGCGCCAGCAGCTTGTCCGGACAGAGGAATGAAAAACTGTTTTTT. Translated, it gives CASSLSGQRNEKLFF.

The chain couples TRBV12-3 or TRBV12-4 to TRBJ2-1; D is possibly TRBD1 or TRBD2 (6 bases each). The CDR3 extends over 15 amino acids. Trimming left V 7 bases short and J 0 bases short, with 13 bases between. The DNA for the CDR3 is TGTGCCAGCATCCGAGGGGGGAGCTCCTACAATGAGCAGTTCTTC. This sequence encodes CASIRGGSSYNEQFF.